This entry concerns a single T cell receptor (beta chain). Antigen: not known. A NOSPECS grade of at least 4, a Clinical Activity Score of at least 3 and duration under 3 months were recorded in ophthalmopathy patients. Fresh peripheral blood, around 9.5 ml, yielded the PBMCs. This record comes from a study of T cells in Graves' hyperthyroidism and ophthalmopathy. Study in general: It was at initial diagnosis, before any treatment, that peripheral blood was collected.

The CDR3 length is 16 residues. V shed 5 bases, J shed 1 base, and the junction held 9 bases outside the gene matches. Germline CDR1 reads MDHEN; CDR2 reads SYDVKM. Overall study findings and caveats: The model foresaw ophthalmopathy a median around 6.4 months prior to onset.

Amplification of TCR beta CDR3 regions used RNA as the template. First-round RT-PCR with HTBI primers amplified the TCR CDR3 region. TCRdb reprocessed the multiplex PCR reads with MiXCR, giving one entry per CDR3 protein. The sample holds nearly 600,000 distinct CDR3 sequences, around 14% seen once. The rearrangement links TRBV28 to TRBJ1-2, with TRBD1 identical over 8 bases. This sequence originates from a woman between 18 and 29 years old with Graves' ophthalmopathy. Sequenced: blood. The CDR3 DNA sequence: TGTGCCAGCAGTAACCCCGGACAGGGAAATAACTATGGCTACACCTTC. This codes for CASSNPGQGNNYGYTF.